This T cell receptor beta chain was sequenced for a study of beta chain features in type 1 diabetes. Study conclusions and caveats: Relative to healthy donors, patients appeared to have naive, central memory and Treg TCRB repertoires that were more similar. Moderate yet significant TCRB CDR3 shortening was seen in Type 1 diabetes patients in all four CD4+ subsets.

The CDR3 contains 14 residues. V was cut by 2 bases and J by 2 bases, with 10 bases left in between. The V gene's germline CDR1 is MGHRA and CDR2 YSYEKL. On this clone itself: The antigen is not known.

One heparinised draw, averaging about 110 mL, was taken per donor. Stem cell-like memory, regulatory, central memory and naive CD4+ cells were sorted via CD45RO/CCR7/CD25/CD127/CD95/CD27. What was sequenced were expressed TCRB transcripts, since all of the isolated RNA had been reverse transcribed. This table comes from immunoSEQ multiplex PCR, and its TCRdb copy is limited to in-frame clones, with some not included. The table has about 350,000 clones, roughly 21% seen once; the top ten hold under 0.055%. This chain links TRBV4-1 with TRBJ2-7; D is possibly TRBD1 (5 bases). Sequenced sample: naive CD4+ T cells from blood. The sequence came from a woman aged 18-29 years in good health. The CDR3 DNA sequence: TGCGCCAGCAGCCAACAGACAGCTACCTACGAGCAGTACTTC. It yields the protein CASSQQTATYEQYF.